This T cell receptor (beta chain) was documented in a study of CD8 T cells in ankylosing spondylitis. This clonotype has at least ten counts. Its antigen is unidentified. V trimming: 3 bases; J trimming: 6 bases; junction bases outside the gene matches: 6. Looked up from germline, CDR1 is SGDLS and CDR2 is YYNGEE. The CDR3 is made up of 14 amino acids. The authors made TCR beta libraries by quantitative 5'-RACE with molecular barcodes. TCRdb independently ran MiXCR on the 5' RACE reads; one entry per CDR3 protein. This table has fewer than 550,000 distinct CDR3 sequences, roughly 5% appearing once. Study results and limitations: As reported, disease-linked clones showed significant enrichment in matched ankylosing spondylitis synovial fluid. A motif of eight highly homologous TCR beta variants was seen as apparently characteristic of ankylosing spondylitis blood. Past studies reported some motif variants in reactive arthritis synovial fluid and blood.

This chain uses TRBV9 with TRBJ2-7; 10 nucleotides match TRBD2. The specimen sequenced was blood, either unsorted or a sorted T cell fraction (not recorded which). The receptor's source is a male donor with ankylosing spondylitis. The DNA of the CDR3 is TGTGCCAGCAGCGCACTAGCGGGATTAGGCGAGCAGTACTTC. Its protein product is CASSALAGLGEQYF. Looking up the rest from reference TRBV9 and TRBJ2-7 gives the full variable domain: DSGVTQTPKHLITATGQRVTLRCSPRSGDLSVYWYQQSLDQGLQFLIQYYNGEERAKGNILERFSAQQFPDLHSELNLSSLELGDSALYFCASSALAGLGEQYFGPGTRLTVT.